A single sample is the source of the 20 T cell receptor beta chains below, sequenced in a study of cytomegalovirus exposure and HLA in healthy donors. The primer mix had 60 Vbeta and 13 Jbeta primers. Data came from immunoSEQ multiplex PCR; TCRdb stores just in-frame clones and leaves some out. Among 120,000 or so clones listed, around 87% were seen once. The sample taken for sequencing was PBMCs. These receptors all come from a man aged 40-49 years in good health and CMV-seronegative.

The J gene is TRBJ1-4, the V gene TRBV5-1; tentative D call: TRBD1 (6 bases). This CDR3 spans 14 amino acids. CDR1 is SGHRS, CDR2 YFSETQ, per germline. V was trimmed by 2 bases and J by 7 bases, leaving 12 bases between them. CDR3 sequence reads: CASSFQGRGEKLFF. CDR3 DNA: TGCGCCAGCAGCTTTCAGGGGAGGGGTGAAAAACTGTTTTTT.

The genes are TRBV14 and TRBJ2-1; the match to TRBD1 covers 7 bases. The CDR3 totals 16 residues. Germline assignment: CDR1 SGHDN and CDR2 FVKESK. With V trimmed by 6 bases and J by 0 bases, 8 bases remained unmatched. The CDR3 here is CASSLYRGSSYNEQFF. DNA for the CDR3: TGTGCCAGCAGTCTTTACAGGGGTAGCTCCTACAATGAGCAGTTCTTC.

The genes are TRBV7-7 and TRBJ1-1, with D uncertain. The CDR3 contains 13 residues. V dropped 1 base and J dropped 5 bases, with 8 bases sitting between them. Germline CDR1 and CDR2: SSHAT and FNYEAQ (reference sequence). Here the CDR3 reads CASSLGTGTEAFF. Here the CDR3 DNA reads TGTGCCAGCAGCTTAGGTACGGGGACTGAAGCTTTCTTT.

The V call is TRBV5-1, the J call TRBJ1-1; possible D gene TRBD1, 5 bases. The V gene's germline CDR1 is SGHRS and CDR2 YFSETQ. The CDR3 totals 14 residues. V shed 2 bases and J shed 4 bases, with 12 bases lying between them. In DNA, the CDR3 is TGCGCCAGCAGCTTCTCGGGGGACGGCACTGAAGCTTTCTTT. Translating gives CASSFSGDGTEAFF.

The chain recombines TRBV5-4 with TRBJ1-1, with a possible D match to TRBD1 (5 bases). Germline V gives CDR1 SGHNT, CDR2 YYREEE (reference sequence). The CDR3 runs to 16 residues. The ends were cut back, 4 bases at V and 0 bases at J, with 16 bases in the middle. CDR3 nucleotide sequence: TGTGCCAGCAGCCCCGGGGGTAGGGGAATGAACACTGAAGCTTTCTTT. Translated, it gives CASSPGGRGMNTEAFF.

Note on this clone: This specimen includes other DNA sequences encoding the same CDR3. The rearrangement links TRBV27 to TRBJ1-6, with D hard to call. Trimming pared 6 bases from V and 0 bases from J, leaving 6 bases between. This CDR3 spans 14 amino acids. CDR1 MNHEY and CDR2 SMNVEV come from the germline V gene (reference sequence). The CDR3 bases are TGTGCCAGCAGACCGAGCTCCTATAATTCACCCCTCCACTTT. It translates to CASRPSSYNSPLHF.

This chain uses TRBV6-1 with TRBJ1-1, with TRBD1 matching 12 bases. The CDR3 is made up of 16 amino acids. Germline V gene sequence: CDR1 MNHNS, CDR2 SASEGT. Trimming removed 4 bases from V and 8 bases from J; junction bases left unmatched: 11. This CDR3 reads CASSAPPGQGAAEAFF. Written as DNA, the CDR3 is TGTGCCAGCAGTGCGCCGCCGGGACAGGGGGCCGCGGAAGCTTTCTTT.

As concerns this clone: Within the sample, other DNA sequences also encode this same CDR3. The rearrangement uses TRBV2 and TRBJ1-2, with D tentatively TRBD1 (5 bases). The germline V gene has CDR1 SNHLY and CDR2 FYNNEI. The length of the CDR3 is 13 residues. The V end lost 4 bases, the J end lost 4 bases, and 10 bases lay between the germline ends. The CDR3 loop reads CASSAGGSYGYTF. The CDR3 DNA is TGTGCCAGCAGTGCCGGGGGATCCTATGGCTACACCTTC.

The chain's CDR3 is CASSPQSLDTQYF. The CDR3 nucleotides read TGTGCCAGCTCACCTCAGTCTCTGGATACGCAGTATTTT. The rearrangement uses TRBV18 and TRBJ2-3; D unclear. Between the trimmed V and J ends, which lost 3 bases and 6 bases, there was a span of 10 bases. CDR3 size: 13 residues. Germline CDR1 reads KGHSH; CDR2 reads LQKENI. The full variable domain, in which reference TRBV18 and TRBJ2-3 provide the parts outside the CDR3, is NAGVMQNPRHLVRRRGQEARLRCSPMKGHSHVYWYRQLPEEGLKFMVYLQKENIIDESGMPKERFSAEFPKEGPSILRIQQVVRGDSAAYFCASSPQSLDTQYFGPGTRLTVL.

The chain links TRBV6-5 to TRBJ1-5; 7 nucleotides match TRBD1. The V segment lost 7 bases and the J segment 7 bases; nucleotides outside the gene matches: 13. The germline V gene encodes CDR1 MNHEY and CDR2 SVGAGI. This CDR3 has 15 residues. The CDR3, as DNA: TGTGCCAGCAAGAAGACAGGGTTTTCCCCGCAGCCCCAGCATTTT. It specifies CASKKTGFSPQPQHF.

The chain employs TRBV7-9 and TRBJ1-3; possible D gene TRBD1, 6 bases. Trimming left V 7 bases short and J 3 bases short, with 13 bases between. The CDR3 is 14 residues long. Germline V CDR1 and CDR2: SEHNR, FQNEAQ (reference sequence). CDR3 protein: CASIRTEIGNTIYF. In nucleotides, the CDR3 is TGTGCCAGCATCCGGACAGAGATTGGAAACACCATATATTTT.

The gene calls are TRBV5-4 and TRBJ2-7; 7 bases map to TRBD2. The length of the CDR3 is 13 residues. Germline V CDR1 and CDR2: SGHNT, YYREEE (reference sequence). Unmatched junction bases numbered 10, after V lost 4 bases and J lost 9 bases. The CDR3 sequence is CASSPGGSAGQYF. CDR3 sequence (DNA): TGTGCCAGCAGCCCGGGAGGCTCCGCAGGGCAGTACTTC.

The gene calls are TRBV30 and TRBJ2-1; D unclear. Germline CDR1 GTSNPN, CDR2 SVGIG (reference sequence). The length of the CDR3 is 13 residues. The V end lost 8 bases, the J end lost 1 base, and 12 bases lay between the germline ends. Here the CDR3 DNA reads TGTGCCCAAAGCATGAGTTCCTACAATGAGCAGTTCTTC. Amino acid sequence: CAQSMSSYNEQFF.

The J gene is TRBJ1-4, the V gene TRBV4-3; TRBD1 agrees at 8 bases. This CDR3 has 15 amino acids. CDR1 and CDR2 (germline): LGHNA, YSLEER. Trimming removed 3 bases from V and 4 bases from J; junction bases left unmatched: 4. CDR3 sequence (DNA): TGCGCCAGCAGCCATGGGACAGGCATTAATGAAAAACTGTTTTTT. It specifies CASSHGTGINEKLFF.

The DNA of the CDR3 is TGTGCCAGCAGCTTAGAGACAGTCTATAGGAACACTGAAGCTTTCTTT. Amino acid sequence: CASSLETVYRNTEAFF. V is TRBV7-2 and J is TRBJ1-1, with a possible D match to TRBD1 (5 bases). V was pared by 1 base and J by 1 base, with 13 bases between. Germline CDR1 SGHTA, CDR2 FQGNSA. The CDR3 consists of 16 residues.

The chain combines TRBV6-5 with TRBJ1-1; weak D call: TRBD1 (6 bases). Trimming removed 7 bases at V and 5 bases at J, with 11 bases between. Germline loops: CDR1 MNHEY, CDR2 SVGAGI. The CDR3 sequence is 12 residues long. CDR3 DNA: TGTGCCAGCACCGAAAGGGGGACTGAAGCTTTCTTT. This translates into CASTERGTEAFF.

The chain carries TRBV5-1 and TRBJ2-7; 8 nucleotides agree with TRBD1. Losses at the gene ends were 0 bases for V and 6 bases for J; bases not matched to a gene: 2. CDR3 length: 13 amino acids. CDR1 and CDR2 from the germline V gene are SGHRS and YFSETQ. The DNA for the CDR3 is TGCGCCAGCAGCTTGGCCGGGACAGGCGAGCAGTACTTC. Translation: CASSLAGTGEQYF. Combining the CDR3 with reference TRBV5-1 and TRBJ2-7 gives the whole variable domain KAGVTQTPRYLIKTRGQQVTLSCSPISGHRSVSWYQQTPGQGLQFLFEYFSETQRNKGNFPGRFSGRQFSNSRSEMNVSTLELGDSALYLCASSLAGTGEQYFGPGTRLTVT.

The rearrangement joins TRBV4-2 to TRBJ2-3; 8 bases match TRBD1. The CDR3 runs 14 residues. From germline, CDR1 is LGHNA and CDR2 YNFKEQ. J gave up 4 bases and V 4 bases, and 4 bases lay outside the gene matches. Here the CDR3 reads CASSPRQGPDTQYF. The CDR3 bases are TGTGCCAGCAGCCCCAGACAGGGGCCAGATACGCAGTATTTT.

This clone was seen many times. The chain is built from TRBV14 and TRBJ1-6, with unresolved D. V was clipped by 0 bases and J by 10 bases, with 13 bases between them. The germline CDR1 and CDR2 sequences are SGHDN and FVKESK. The length of the CDR3 is 15 residues. The CDR3 region has the DNA TGTGCCAGCAGCCAAGAGGAGGGAGGATGGTCACCCCTCCACTTT. It codes for CASSQEEGGWSPLHF.

The chain joins TRBV28 to TRBJ1-2, with D hard to call. This CDR3 has 12 residues. V lost 5 bases and J lost 5, with 9 bases in between. Germline V gene data show CDR1 as MDHEN and CDR2 as SYDVKM. CDR3 loop: CASSINKYGYTF. CDR3 sequence (DNA): TGTGCCAGCAGTATAAACAAGTATGGCTACACCTTC.